This paragraph covers one T cell receptor beta chain sequence. The sample belongs to a study of blood T cell repertoires in COVID-19. In the study overall: Both acute and convalescent COVID-19 samples were obtained from the United States, Italy and Spain. T cells, B-cell-depleted T cells, or PBMCs supplied cDNA or gDNA.

Germline lookup yields CDR1 SEHNR and CDR2 FQNEAQ (reference sequence). Trimming cost V 1 base and J 7 bases, with 5 bases left between them. CDR3 size: 13 residues. Per the original methods: From reference gene primer amplification, estimates of nucleated cell counts were derived. Sequenced by immunoSEQ multiplex PCR; TCRdb stores in-frame clones only, minus some. V and J calls plus clone size are reproduced from that table; the DNA served to infer D and trimming. The sample records 200,000 to 300,000 clones, around 87% being singletons. Sequencing was done on a sample of peripheral blood. The sequence was obtained from a woman aged 45-65 years with acute or convalescent COVID-19. The rearrangement uses TRBV7-9 and TRBJ1-6; D is ambiguous. CDR3 amino acids: CASSLVQNSPLHF. Written as DNA, the CDR3 is TGTGCCAGCAGCTTAGTTCAGAATTCACCCCTCCACTTT.